The clone carrying this T cell receptor beta chain occurred many times. The data stem from a study of blood T cell repertoires in COVID-19. Profiled with immunoSEQ multiplex PCR; TCRdb holds only in-frame clones, not every one. This table holds 200,000 or so clones, approximately 79% found once. The TCR was taken from a man aged 55 to 70 with active or convalescent COVID-19. The material sequenced was peripheral blood.

The CDR3, as DNA: TGTGCCAGCAGCCAACAGGCGGCCTCTGGAAACACCATATATTTT. It specifies CASSQQAASGNTIYF. The J gene is TRBJ1-3, the V gene TRBV9; weak D call: TRBD1 (5 bases). CDR3 length: 15 residues. CDR1 SGDLS and CDR2 YYNGEE come from the germline V gene. Between the trimmed V and J ends, which lost 4 bases and 0 bases, there was a span of 11 bases.